The rows below give T cell receptor beta chains drawn from one sample of a study of human T cells and chemical hapten exposure. TCRdb processed the RACE reads anew with MiXCR; each CDR3 protein has one entry. The profile shows some 350,000 distinct CDR3 sequences, about 6% of them singletons. The input for sequencing was whole blood, taken in connection with sensitization to the hapten diphenylcyclopropenone (DPC). These receptors originate from a woman in her late teens or twenties with alopecia areata. Some clones in this sample may be carry-over from other donors' samples. Both conserved end residues are part of each CDR3. The D gene is left open where the match is weak. Rows may omit the clone size; those that give it use once, few, many or a size class.

v_call: TRBV5-1
clone_size: -
cdr3_length: 19
j_call: TRBJ2-7
d_call: -
cdr3_aa: CASSLGTAAWGGRSREQYF
cdr3_nt: TGCGCCAGCAGCCTGGGGACAGCCGCGTGGGGAGGAAGGTCCCGCGAGCAGTACTTC

v_call: TRBV6-2/TRBV6-3
clone_size: many
cdr3_length: 14
j_call: TRBJ1-5
d_call: -
cdr3_aa: CASSYGGTNQPQHF
cdr3_nt: TGTGCCAGCAGTTATGGGGGTACAAATCAGCCCCAGCATTTT

v_call: TRBV18
clone_size: -
cdr3_length: 15
j_call: TRBJ2-2
d_call: -
cdr3_aa: CASSPGREPPGELFF
cdr3_nt: TGTGCCAGCTCACCGGGACGCGAGCCCCCCGGGGAGCTGTTTTTT

v_call: TRBV7-8
clone_size: many
cdr3_length: 17
j_call: TRBJ2-1
d_call: -
cdr3_aa: CASSSTRLLISYNEQFF
cdr3_nt: TGTGCCAGCAGCTCTACTAGGCTATTAATCTCCTACAATGAGCAGTTCTTC

v_call: TRBV6-5
clone_size: -
cdr3_length: 15
j_call: TRBJ2-3
d_call: TRBD2
cdr3_aa: CASRSPGGGTDTQYF
cdr3_nt: TGTGCCAGCCGTTCCCCCGGGGGAGGGACAGATACGCAGTATTTT

v_call: TRBV20-1
clone_size: few
cdr3_length: 14
j_call: TRBJ1-1
d_call: -
cdr3_aa: CSAREGRVRPEAFF
cdr3_nt: TGCAGTGCTAGAGAGGGCAGGGTTCGCCCTGAAGCTTTCTTT

v_call: TRBV7-2
clone_size: many
cdr3_length: 14
j_call: TRBJ1-5
d_call: TRBD1
cdr3_aa: CASSQGTVLQPQHF
cdr3_nt: TGTGCCAGCAGCCAGGGGACAGTTCTCCAGCCCCAGCATTTT

v_call: TRBV7-6
clone_size: few
cdr3_length: 14
j_call: TRBJ2-7
d_call: -
cdr3_aa: CASSLAPQGDEQYF
cdr3_nt: TGTGCCAGCAGCTTAGCTCCACAGGGAGACGAGCAGTACTTC

v_call: TRBV7-8
clone_size: many
cdr3_length: 16
j_call: TRBJ2-6
d_call: -
cdr3_aa: CASHAGDRSGANVLTF
cdr3_nt: TGTGCCAGCCACGCCGGGGACCGGTCTGGGGCCAACGTCCTGACTTTC

v_call: TRBV19
clone_size: -
cdr3_length: 15
j_call: TRBJ1-5
d_call: -
cdr3_aa: CASSNHDSRNQPQHF
cdr3_nt: TGTGCCAGTAGTAACCATGACTCAAGGAATCAGCCCCAGCATTTT

v_call: TRBV7-9
clone_size: many
cdr3_length: 13
j_call: TRBJ1-1
d_call: -
cdr3_aa: CASSLSQDTEAFF
cdr3_nt: TGTGCCAGCAGCTTAAGCCAGGACACTGAAGCTTTCTTT

v_call: TRBV6-1
clone_size: many
cdr3_length: 13
j_call: TRBJ1-4
d_call: -
cdr3_aa: CASSVYRDEKLFF
cdr3_nt: TGTGCCAGCAGTGTTTACAGGGATGAAAAACTGTTTTTT

v_call: TRBV5-1
clone_size: many
cdr3_length: 15
j_call: TRBJ2-3
d_call: -
cdr3_aa: CASSLAIKSADTQYF
cdr3_nt: TGCGCCAGCAGCTTGGCCATCAAGTCTGCAGATACGCAGTATTTT

v_call: TRBV10-3
clone_size: -
cdr3_length: 11
j_call: TRBJ2-1
d_call: -
cdr3_aa: CAIRVTWGQFF
cdr3_nt: TGTGCCATCAGGGTAACATGGGGGCAGTTCTTC

v_call: TRBV18
clone_size: few
cdr3_length: 16
j_call: TRBJ2-1
d_call: TRBD2
cdr3_aa: CASSPRLSGANNEQFF
cdr3_nt: TGTGCCAGCTCACCACGACTAAGCGGGGCCAACAATGAGCAGTTCTTC

v_call: TRBV5-1
clone_size: many
cdr3_length: 14
j_call: TRBJ1-5
d_call: -
cdr3_aa: CASSLPGPGQPQHF
cdr3_nt: TGCGCCAGCAGCTTGCCAGGGCCTGGTCAGCCCCAGCATTTT

v_call: TRBV7-9
clone_size: many
cdr3_length: 13
j_call: TRBJ2-7
d_call: -
cdr3_aa: CASSPTGTHEQYF
cdr3_nt: TGTGCCAGCAGCCCGACAGGCACCCACGAGCAGTACTTC

v_call: TRBV10-3
clone_size: -
cdr3_length: 16
j_call: TRBJ2-2
d_call: -
cdr3_aa: CAISDRTRGQPGELFF
cdr3_nt: TGTGCCATCAGTGACCGAACCCGGGGCCAACCCGGGGAGCTGTTTTTT

v_call: TRBV29-1
clone_size: few
cdr3_length: 14
j_call: TRBJ2-3
d_call: TRBD1
cdr3_aa: CSAYRTGLTDTQYF
cdr3_nt: TGCAGCGCCTATAGGACAGGGCTAACAGATACGCAGTATTTT

v_call: TRBV12-3/TRBV12-4
clone_size: many
cdr3_length: 14
j_call: TRBJ2-1
d_call: -
cdr3_aa: CASLSASGFNEQFF
cdr3_nt: TGTGCCAGCCTTTCGGCTTCAGGGTTCAATGAGCAGTTCTTC

v_call: TRBV21-1
clone_size: few
cdr3_length: 16
j_call: TRBJ2-5
d_call: -
cdr3_aa: CASSTPGTRSSKTQYF
cdr3_nt: TGTGCCAGCAGCACACCCGGGACTAGGAGTTCGAAGACCCAGTACTTC

v_call: TRBV6-5
clone_size: -
cdr3_length: 15
j_call: TRBJ2-3
d_call: TRBD2
cdr3_aa: CASSWTSGEADTQYF
cdr3_nt: TGTGCCAGCAGTTGGACTAGCGGGGAGGCAGATACGCAGTATTTT

v_call: TRBV12-3/TRBV12-4
clone_size: -
cdr3_length: 14
j_call: TRBJ1-6
d_call: -
cdr3_aa: CASSFWRTNSPLHF
cdr3_nt: TGTGCCAGCAGTTTTTGGCGGACTAATTCACCCCTCCACTTT

v_call: TRBV6-5
clone_size: few
cdr3_length: 17
j_call: TRBJ1-2
d_call: -
cdr3_aa: CASSSLRRAGSNYGYTF
cdr3_nt: TGTGCCAGCAGTTCCCTTCGCAGAGCAGGGAGTAACTATGGCTACACCTTC

v_call: TRBV6-2/TRBV6-3
clone_size: many
cdr3_length: 11
j_call: TRBJ1-2
d_call: -
cdr3_aa: CASSSAFGYTF
cdr3_nt: TGTGCCAGCAGTTCGGCATTCGGCTACACCTTC

v_call: TRBV5-1
clone_size: few
cdr3_length: 15
j_call: TRBJ1-4
d_call: -
cdr3_aa: CASSPGVTTNEKLFF
cdr3_nt: TGCGCCAGCAGCCCTGGGGTAACAACTAATGAAAAACTGTTTTTT

v_call: TRBV30
clone_size: few
cdr3_length: 12
j_call: TRBJ2-1
d_call: TRBD2
cdr3_aa: CAWSRGGDEQFF
cdr3_nt: TGTGCCTGGAGCCGTGGGGGGGATGAGCAGTTCTTC

v_call: TRBV4-3
clone_size: -
cdr3_length: 15
j_call: TRBJ2-3
d_call: -
cdr3_aa: CASSQGPGVGDTQYF
cdr3_nt: TGCGCCAGCAGCCAGGGTCCGGGGGTTGGAGATACGCAGTATTTT

v_call: TRBV7-2
clone_size: many
cdr3_length: 18
j_call: TRBJ1-5
d_call: TRBD1
cdr3_aa: CASSVGLVRDRGREPQHF
cdr3_nt: TGTGCCAGCAGCGTGGGCCTGGTTCGGGACAGGGGGCGCGAACCCCAGCATTTT

v_call: TRBV27
clone_size: -
cdr3_length: 16
j_call: TRBJ1-4
d_call: TRBD1
cdr3_aa: CASSLDCRQGHEKLFF
cdr3_nt: TGTGCCAGCAGTTTAGACTGCCGACAGGGTCATGAAAAACTGTTTTTT

v_call: TRBV4-3
clone_size: medium-sized
cdr3_length: 21
j_call: TRBJ2-6
d_call: -
cdr3_aa: CASSQDAGSETGSSGANVLTF
cdr3_nt: TGCGCCAGCAGCCAAGATGCGGGAAGCGAGACAGGGTCTTCTGGGGCCAACGTCCTGACTTTC

v_call: TRBV7-9
clone_size: few
cdr3_length: 15
j_call: TRBJ2-2
d_call: -
cdr3_aa: CASSPGTNPSGELFF
cdr3_nt: TGTGCCAGCAGCCCTGGGACAAATCCATCAGGGGAGCTGTTTTTT

v_call: TRBV2
clone_size: -
cdr3_length: 11
j_call: TRBJ1-6
d_call: -
cdr3_aa: CASSAGRPLHF
cdr3_nt: TGTGCCAGCAGTGCGGGAAGGCCCCTCCACTTT

v_call: TRBV6-1
clone_size: once
cdr3_length: 14
j_call: TRBJ2-3
d_call: -
cdr3_aa: CASLTGSRTDTQYF
cdr3_nt: TGTGCCAGCCTCACGGGGTCACGCACAGATACGCAGTATTTT

v_call: TRBV10-3
clone_size: many
cdr3_length: 16
j_call: TRBJ1-5
d_call: -
cdr3_aa: CAISDPVDGAAQPQHF
cdr3_nt: TGTGCCATCAGTGACCCAGTCGACGGGGCCGCTCAGCCCCAGCATTTT

v_call: TRBV20-1
clone_size: -
cdr3_length: 11
j_call: TRBJ2-1
d_call: -
cdr3_aa: CSARTSAEQFF
cdr3_nt: TGCAGTGCTCGTACCTCGGCTGAGCAGTTCTTC

v_call: TRBV5-1
clone_size: -
cdr3_length: 16
j_call: TRBJ2-5
d_call: TRBD2
cdr3_aa: CASSTGTSGTQETQYF
cdr3_nt: TGCGCCAGCAGCACCGGGACTAGCGGCACACAAGAGACCCAGTACTTC

v_call: TRBV29-1
clone_size: -
cdr3_length: 11
j_call: TRBJ2-7
d_call: -
cdr3_aa: CSVLNGPEQYF
cdr3_nt: TGCAGCGTCCTGAATGGGCCCGAGCAGTACTTC

v_call: TRBV20-1
clone_size: -
cdr3_length: 15
j_call: TRBJ2-5
d_call: -
cdr3_aa: CSAPNGGALSGTQYF
cdr3_nt: TGCAGTGCCCCCAATGGGGGGGCTTTAAGCGGGACCCAGTACTTC

v_call: TRBV27
clone_size: -
cdr3_length: 16
j_call: TRBJ2-3
d_call: TRBD2
cdr3_aa: CASTLGTSGGRDTQYF
cdr3_nt: TGTGCCAGCACCCTCGGTACTAGCGGGGGAAGGGATACGCAGTATTTT

v_call: TRBV6-5
clone_size: -
cdr3_length: 13
j_call: TRBJ2-5
d_call: -
cdr3_aa: CASSYSGQETQYF
cdr3_nt: TGTGCCAGCAGTTACTCGGGCCAGGAGACCCAGTACTTC

v_call: TRBV27
clone_size: many
cdr3_length: 16
j_call: TRBJ1-6
d_call: -
cdr3_aa: CASSSPRGRNNSPLHF
cdr3_nt: TGTGCCAGCAGCTCCCCCCGGGGGCGGAATAATTCACCCCTCCACTTT

v_call: TRBV20-1
clone_size: -
cdr3_length: 14
j_call: TRBJ2-3
d_call: -
cdr3_aa: CSASLAPSTDTQYF
cdr3_nt: TGCAGTGCTAGTTTGGCGCCAAGCACAGATACGCAGTATTTT

v_call: TRBV20-1
clone_size: few
cdr3_length: 13
j_call: TRBJ1-5
d_call: -
cdr3_aa: CSAVQGSGQPQHF
cdr3_nt: TGCAGTGCTGTCCAGGGGAGTGGTCAGCCCCAGCATTTT

v_call: TRBV12-3/TRBV12-4
clone_size: -
cdr3_length: 16
j_call: TRBJ1-2
d_call: -
cdr3_aa: CASSLGLFLGNYGYTF
cdr3_nt: TGTGCCAGCAGTTTAGGCTTGTTTCTGGGGAACTATGGCTACACCTTC

v_call: TRBV12-3/TRBV12-4
clone_size: -
cdr3_length: 10
j_call: TRBJ1-2
d_call: -
cdr3_aa: CASSYGGYTF
cdr3_nt: TGTGCCAGCAGTTATGGTGGCTACACCTTC

v_call: TRBV15
clone_size: -
cdr3_length: 16
j_call: TRBJ2-1
d_call: TRBD1
cdr3_aa: CATSRSRDRNYNEQFF
cdr3_nt: TGTGCCACCAGCAGATCACGGGACAGAAATTACAATGAGCAGTTCTTC

v_call: TRBV12-3/TRBV12-4
clone_size: -
cdr3_length: 14
j_call: TRBJ1-2
d_call: TRBD1
cdr3_aa: CASTRLTGGTGYTF
cdr3_nt: TGTGCCAGCACCCGACTGACAGGGGGTACCGGCTACACCTTC

v_call: TRBV2
clone_size: few
cdr3_length: 14
j_call: TRBJ2-1
d_call: TRBD2
cdr3_aa: CARTREGSYNEQFF
cdr3_nt: TGTGCCAGAACTAGGGAGGGCTCCTACAATGAGCAGTTCTTC

v_call: TRBV14
clone_size: few
cdr3_length: 12
j_call: TRBJ2-1
d_call: -
cdr3_aa: CASSQGGIEQFF
cdr3_nt: TGTGCCAGCAGCCAAGGGGGAATTGAGCAGTTCTTC

v_call: TRBV6-6
clone_size: many
cdr3_length: 14
j_call: TRBJ1-1
d_call: -
cdr3_aa: CASHSLAGNTEAFF
cdr3_nt: TGTGCCAGCCACTCTCTTGCAGGGAACACTGAAGCTTTCTTT